This T cell receptor beta chain comes out of a study of CXCR3-negative and CXCR3-positive naive CD8 T cells. General observations from the study: Sequencing showed both naive subsets with comparably high diversity, and memory CD8+ cells much lower. Relative to CXCR3-negative naive cells, CXCR3-positive naive cells had more hydrophobic TRB CDR3s.

Concerning this clonotype itself: Its target is not known.

cDNA libraries for TRB were generated by 5' RACE incorporating UMI labels. Each CDR3 protein gets one entry in TCRdb, which reprocessed the 5' RACE reads and gives no DNA. Reported are some 140,000 distinct CDR3 sequences; the ten largest clones contain 0.45% to 0.55%. The CDR3 is 17 residues long. Germline CDR1 reads MNHEY; CDR2 reads SVGAGI. This TCR derives from a human donor in good health. Some clones in this sample may be carry-over from other donors' samples. The gene calls are TRBV6-5 and TRBJ2-5; TCRdb names TRBD2, which stays unverified in the absence of DNA. Input material: naive CXCR3+ CD8+ T cells from blood. Stated subset: CD45RO-CCR7+CD27+CD95- naive CD8+ T cells expressing CXCR3 (TNR3+). Here the CDR3 reads CASRSGLAGGRQETQYF.